This T cell receptor (beta chain) was recorded in a study of blood T cell repertoires in COVID-19. Clones were read by immunoSEQ multiplex PCR, and TCRdb kept only the in-frame ones, dropping some. The sample includes approximately 300,000 clones, 90% seen only once; the top ten take about 4%. The CDR3 extends over 14 amino acids. CDR1 is MNHEY, CDR2 SMNVEV, per germline (reference sequence). V gave up 5 bases and J gave up 2 bases; unmatched junction bases: 5. Cohorts were determined from participant-reported clinical history. Sequencing used PBMCs or T cells enriched from blood (not recorded which). V is TRBV27 and J is TRBJ2-7, with 8 positions matching TRBD1. This TCR came from a woman in her twenties or thirties who had been exposed to COVID-19. CDR3 nucleotides: TGTGCCAGCAGTCGACAGGGGATGACCTACGAGCAGTACTTC. Protein: CASSRQGMTYEQYF.